This TCR beta chain stems from a study of blood T cell repertoires in COVID-19. Study-level background: Acute and convalescent COVID-19 specimens originated in the United States, Italy and Spain.

A Seattle source enrolled patients during active infection and followed them longitudinally. Germline CDR1 and CDR2: MGHRA and YSYEKL. This CDR3 contains 12 residues. The V gene lost 4 bases and the J gene lost 1 base, with 3 bases spanning the gap. Clones were read by immunoSEQ multiplex PCR, and TCRdb kept only the in-frame ones, dropping some. The top ten hold roughly 12% of the sample, which has around 440,000 clones, approximately 90% seen once. Material: peripheral blood. The chain recombines TRBV4-1 with TRBJ2-3, with D uncertain. The sequence derives from a woman aged 50 to 60 with COVID-19, enrolled during active disease. CDR3 region: CASSPGTDTQYF. CDR3 DNA: TGCGCCAGCAGCCCCGGCACAGATACGCAGTATTTT.